One T cell receptor beta chain is described in this entry. Its antigen remains unidentified. Depths of 1 in 200,000 to 1 in 1 million T cells were the sequencing target. Some clones are missing from TCRdb's copy, which holds only in-frame ones; the method was immunoSEQ multiplex PCR. The table lists 100,000 to 150,000 clones, over 75% of them singletons. The sample comes from a study of cytotoxic CD8 clonotypes in ibrutinib-treated CLL. Study findings and constraints: Baseline clonality, higher than in age-matched healthy donors, tracked circulating CD8+ T-cell counts. Contraction or stability on treatment was seen for public clonotypes, which were uncommon. Baseline levels were approached again at progression, after clonality had risen at ibrutinib response.

CDR3 size: 18 residues. The junction had 14 bases not matched to a gene; V was cut back by 6 bases and J by 0 bases. CDR1 is KGHSH and CDR2 is LQKENI in the germline V gene. Material: PBMCs, obtained after 24 months of ibrutinib treatment. The V call is TRBV18, the J call TRBJ1-1, with 9 bases lining up with TRBD1. This receptor was identified in a human donor with chronic lymphocytic leukemia. The CDR3 protein is CASSPDGYRDRVNTEAFF. In DNA form, the CDR3 reads TGTGCCAGCTCCCCGGACGGCTACCGGGACAGGGTGAACACTGAAGCTTTCTTT.